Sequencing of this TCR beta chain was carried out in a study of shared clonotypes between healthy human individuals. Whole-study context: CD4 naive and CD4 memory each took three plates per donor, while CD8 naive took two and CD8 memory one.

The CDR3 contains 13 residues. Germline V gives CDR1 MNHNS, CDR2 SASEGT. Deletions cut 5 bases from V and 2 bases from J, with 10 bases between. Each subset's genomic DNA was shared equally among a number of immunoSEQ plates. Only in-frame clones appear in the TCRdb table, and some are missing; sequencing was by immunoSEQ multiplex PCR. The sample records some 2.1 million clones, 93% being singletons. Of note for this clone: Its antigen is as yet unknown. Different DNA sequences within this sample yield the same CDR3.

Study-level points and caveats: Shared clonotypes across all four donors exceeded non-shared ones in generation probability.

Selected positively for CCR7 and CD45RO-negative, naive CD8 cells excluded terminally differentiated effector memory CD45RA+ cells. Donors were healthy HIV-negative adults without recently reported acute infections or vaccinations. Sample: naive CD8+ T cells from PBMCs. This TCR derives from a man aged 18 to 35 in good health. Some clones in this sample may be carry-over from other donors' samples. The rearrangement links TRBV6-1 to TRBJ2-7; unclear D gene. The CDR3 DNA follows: TGTGCCAGCAGTCTAGGTGGCCCCTACGAGCAGTACTTC. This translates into CASSLGGPYEQYF.